The rows below give T cell receptor beta chains drawn from one sample of a study of blood T cell repertoires in COVID-19. Only in-frame clones appear in the TCRdb table, and some are missing; sequencing was by immunoSEQ multiplex PCR. The repertoire holds 200,000 to 250,000 clones, with approximately 90% as singletons. Sequencing was performed on peripheral blood. These receptors were obtained from a man in his 70s with acute or convalescent COVID-19. The CDR3 runs from the conserved cysteine through the conserved F or W. The order of the fields is J gene, V gene, clone size, D gene, CDR3 protein, CDR3 DNA. D genes are given only for firm matches. For some rows the clone size is stated as once, few or many, or as a class when expanded; others skip it.

j_gene: TRBJ1-2; v_gene: TRBV7-3; abundance: .; d_gene: TRBD1; CDR3aa: CASSDSGTAFNGYTF; CDR3nt: TGTGCCAGCAGCGACTCCGGGACAGCTTTCAATGGCTACACCTTC
j_gene: TRBJ2-1; v_gene: TRBV28; abundance: .; d_gene: TRBD1; CDR3aa: CASSSGQYNEQFF; CDR3nt: TGTGCCAGCAGTTCGGGACAGTACAATGAGCAGTTCTTC
j_gene: TRBJ2-1; v_gene: TRBV30; abundance: .; d_gene: TRBD2; CDR3aa: CAWSVEWLAVNEQFF; CDR3nt: TGTGCCTGGAGTGTAGAGTGGCTAGCGGTCAATGAGCAGTTCTTC
j_gene: TRBJ1-2; v_gene: TRBV11-1; abundance: .; d_gene: .; CDR3aa: CASSSAGGLYGYTF; CDR3nt: TGTGCCAGCAGCTCAGCCGGCGGCCTCTATGGCTACACCTTC
j_gene: TRBJ2-1; v_gene: TRBV5-1; abundance: .; d_gene: TRBD2; CDR3aa: CASSFLAGGQGNEQFF; CDR3nt: TGCGCCAGCAGCTTCCTAGCGGGAGGGCAGGGCAATGAGCAGTTCTTC
j_gene: TRBJ1-6; v_gene: TRBV6-5; abundance: .; d_gene: .; CDR3aa: CASSLTTGTLHF; CDR3nt: TGTGCCAGCAGCCTTACCACAGGGACCCTCCACTTT
j_gene: TRBJ1-1; v_gene: TRBV5-1; abundance: .; d_gene: TRBD1; CDR3aa: CASGWTGSTEAFF; CDR3nt: TGCGCCAGCGGCTGGACAGGGAGTACTGAAGCTTTCTTT
j_gene: TRBJ2-7; v_gene: TRBV7-2; abundance: .; d_gene: TRBD2; CDR3aa: CASSRALAGGAEQYF; CDR3nt: TGTGCCAGCAGCCGCGCTCTAGCGGGAGGCGCCGAGCAGTACTTC
j_gene: TRBJ1-1; v_gene: TRBV10-2; abundance: .; d_gene: TRBD1; CDR3aa: CASMSRDRGGTEAFF; CDR3nt: TGCGCCAGCATGAGCCGGGACAGAGGAGGCACTGAAGCTTTCTTT
j_gene: TRBJ1-3; v_gene: TRBV24-1; abundance: .; d_gene: .; CDR3aa: CATSDYPSSGNTIYF; CDR3nt: TGTGCCACCAGTGATTACCCGAGCTCTGGAAACACCATATATTTT
j_gene: TRBJ1-2; v_gene: TRBV28; abundance: .; d_gene: .; CDR3aa: CASSLAHRADGYTF; CDR3nt: TGTGCCAGCAGTTTAGCCCACAGGGCTGATGGCTACACCTTC
j_gene: TRBJ2-3; v_gene: TRBV28; abundance: few; d_gene: TRBD2; CDR3aa: CASGGLVPITQYF; CDR3nt: TGTGCCAGCGGTGGACTAGTTCCCATCACGCAGTATTTT
j_gene: TRBJ1-3; v_gene: TRBV4-2; abundance: .; d_gene: .; CDR3aa: CASSQETGGNTIYF; CDR3nt: TGTGCCAGCAGCCAAGAAACGGGGGGAAACACCATATATTTT
j_gene: TRBJ2-1; v_gene: TRBV27; abundance: .; d_gene: TRBD1; CDR3aa: CASSSQGAVEQFF; CDR3nt: TGTGCCAGCAGTTCACAGGGGGCGGTTGAGCAGTTCTTC
j_gene: TRBJ2-5; v_gene: TRBV7-9; abundance: .; d_gene: .; CDR3aa: CASSPHGRGLTWWQETQYF; CDR3nt: TGTGCCAGCAGTCCACACGGGAGGGGGCTTACCTGGTGGCAAGAGACCCAGTACTTC
j_gene: TRBJ2-2; v_gene: TRBV2; abundance: .; d_gene: TRBD2; CDR3aa: CASSENSGLAKNTGELFF; CDR3nt: TGTGCCAGCAGTGAAAATTCGGGACTAGCAAAAAACACCGGGGAGCTGTTTTTT
j_gene: TRBJ1-3; v_gene: TRBV6-5; abundance: .; d_gene: .; CDR3aa: CASSDRGTIYF; CDR3nt: TGTGCCAGCAGCGACCGGGGCACCATATATTTT
j_gene: TRBJ1-1; v_gene: TRBV19; abundance: .; d_gene: .; CDR3aa: CASTLRGGTEAFF; CDR3nt: TGTGCCAGTACCCTACGGGGAGGGACTGAAGCTTTCTTT
j_gene: TRBJ2-3; v_gene: TRBV19; abundance: .; d_gene: .; CDR3aa: CASSFLGVSGVGDTQYF; CDR3nt: TGTGCCAGTAGTTTCCTGGGCGTATCGGGAGTCGGAGATACGCAGTATTTT
j_gene: TRBJ2-2; v_gene: TRBV3-1/TRBV3-2; abundance: .; d_gene: .; CDR3aa: CASSQGQLVNTGELFF; CDR3nt: TGTGCCAGCAGCCAAGGACAGTTAGTCAACACCGGGGAGCTGTTTTTT
j_gene: TRBJ1-6; v_gene: TRBV5-1; abundance: .; d_gene: TRBD1; CDR3aa: CASKYGGQANSPLHF; CDR3nt: TGCGCCAGCAAATATGGTGGACAGGCGAATTCACCCCTCCACTTT
j_gene: TRBJ1-2; v_gene: TRBV18; abundance: .; d_gene: .; CDR3aa: CASSPLTGPYGYTF; CDR3nt: TGTGCCAGCTCACCCCTTACAGGGCCCTATGGCTACACCTTC
j_gene: TRBJ1-3; v_gene: TRBV28; abundance: .; d_gene: .; CDR3aa: CASSSGNTIYF; CDR3nt: TGTGCCAGTAGCTCTGGAAACACCATATATTTT
j_gene: TRBJ1-1; v_gene: TRBV29-1; abundance: .; d_gene: .; CDR3aa: CSAVFRLLPNTEAFF; CDR3nt: TGCAGCGCTGTGTTTCGACTTCTCCCGAACACTGAAGCTTTCTTT
j_gene: TRBJ1-6; v_gene: TRBV5-1; abundance: .; d_gene: TRBD1; CDR3aa: CASSERDSGNSPLHF; CDR3nt: TGCGCCAGCAGCGAACGGGACAGCGGGAATTCACCCCTCCACTTT
j_gene: TRBJ2-5; v_gene: TRBV7-8; abundance: .; d_gene: .; CDR3aa: CASSPRGARGLETQYF; CDR3nt: TGTGCCAGCAGCCCCCGGGGGGCCCGCGGATTGGAGACCCAGTACTTC
j_gene: TRBJ2-3; v_gene: TRBV9; abundance: .; d_gene: TRBD2; CDR3aa: CASSVGASGRVRSDTQYF; CDR3nt: TGTGCCAGCAGCGTAGGGGCTAGCGGGAGGGTCAGGTCAGATACGCAGTATTTT
j_gene: TRBJ2-6; v_gene: TRBV7-9; abundance: .; d_gene: .; CDR3aa: CASSLGWGPEYSGANVLTF; CDR3nt: TGTGCCAGCAGCTTAGGGTGGGGGCCTGAATACTCTGGGGCCAACGTCCTGACTTTC
j_gene: TRBJ2-2; v_gene: TRBV7-9; abundance: once; d_gene: .; CDR3aa: CASSLVAGSNTGELFF; CDR3nt: TGTGCCAGCAGCTTAGTGGCAGGGTCGAACACCGGGGAGCTGTTTTTT
j_gene: TRBJ2-7; v_gene: TRBV7-9; abundance: .; d_gene: TRBD2; CDR3aa: CASSPGLAGGEQYF; CDR3nt: TGTGCCAGCAGCCCAGGACTAGCGGGAGGGGAGCAGTACTTC
j_gene: TRBJ2-7; v_gene: TRBV27; abundance: .; d_gene: TRBD2; CDR3aa: CASSSGTSGSSHEQYF; CDR3nt: TGTGCCAGCAGTTCCGGGACTAGCGGGAGTTCCCACGAGCAGTACTTC
j_gene: TRBJ1-1; v_gene: TRBV10-3; abundance: many; d_gene: .; CDR3aa: CAISDLVGRNTEAFF; CDR3nt: TGTGCCATCAGTGACCTCGTGGGGCGGAACACTGAAGCTTTCTTT
j_gene: TRBJ2-6; v_gene: TRBV6-2/TRBV6-3; abundance: many; d_gene: .; CDR3aa: CASSSDSGANVLTF; CDR3nt: TGTGCCAGCAGTTCAGACTCTGGGGCCAACGTCCTGACTTTC
j_gene: TRBJ1-2; v_gene: TRBV3-1/TRBV3-2; abundance: .; d_gene: TRBD1; CDR3aa: CASSRGTETLGYTF; CDR3nt: TGTGCCAGCAGCCGCGGGACAGAGACGTTGGGCTACACCTTC
j_gene: TRBJ2-1; v_gene: TRBV29-1; abundance: many; d_gene: .; CDR3aa: CSVEEYEQFF; CDR3nt: TGCAGCGTTGAGGAGTATGAGCAGTTCTTC
j_gene: TRBJ2-1; v_gene: TRBV9; abundance: .; d_gene: .; CDR3aa: CASSVQEGSYNEQFF; CDR3nt: TGTGCCAGCAGCGTGCAGGAGGGCTCCTACAATGAGCAGTTCTTC
j_gene: TRBJ2-1; v_gene: TRBV6-5; abundance: .; d_gene: .; CDR3aa: CASKLAESYNEQFF; CDR3nt: TGTGCCAGCAAATTAGCGGAGAGTTACAATGAGCAGTTCTTC
j_gene: TRBJ2-7; v_gene: TRBV18; abundance: once; d_gene: .; CDR3aa: CASSVGQPMGEQYF; CDR3nt: TGTGCCAGCTCAGTAGGACAGCCCATGGGCGAGCAGTACTTC
j_gene: TRBJ2-1; v_gene: TRBV28; abundance: .; d_gene: TRBD1; CDR3aa: CASSKDRGRWNEQFF; CDR3nt: TGTGCCAGCAGCAAGGACAGGGGGCGCTGGAATGAGCAGTTCTTC
j_gene: TRBJ2-3; v_gene: TRBV18; abundance: .; d_gene: .; CDR3aa: CASSPRGAGGADTQYF; CDR3nt: TGTGCCAGCTCACCACGCGGTGCAGGAGGCGCAGATACGCAGTATTTT
j_gene: TRBJ2-3; v_gene: TRBV19; abundance: few; d_gene: .; CDR3aa: CASSIGLARTDTQYF; CDR3nt: TGTGCCAGTAGTATAGGGCTAGCCCGCACAGATACGCAGTATTTT
j_gene: TRBJ1-6; v_gene: TRBV7-3; abundance: .; d_gene: .; CDR3aa: CASSLDSNSPLHF; CDR3nt: TGTGCCAGCAGCTTAGACAGCAATTCACCCCTCCACTTT
j_gene: TRBJ2-5; v_gene: TRBV24-1; abundance: .; d_gene: .; CDR3aa: CATSPWGVETQYF; CDR3nt: TGTGCCACCAGCCCATGGGGGGTAGAGACCCAGTACTTC
j_gene: TRBJ2-3; v_gene: TRBV7-2; abundance: .; d_gene: .; CDR3aa: CASSLAPGSTDTQYF; CDR3nt: TGTGCCAGCAGCCTCGCTCCGGGGAGCACAGATACGCAGTATTTT
j_gene: TRBJ2-7; v_gene: TRBV10-3; abundance: .; d_gene: .; CDR3aa: CAITGASGPGEQYF; CDR3nt: TGTGCCATCACGGGGGCTAGCGGTCCTGGCGAGCAGTACTTC
j_gene: TRBJ2-1; v_gene: TRBV5-1; abundance: .; d_gene: .; CDR3aa: CASSLGSGTSYNEQFF; CDR3nt: TGCGCCAGCAGCCTTGGGAGCGGGACATCCTACAATGAGCAGTTCTTC
j_gene: TRBJ2-2; v_gene: TRBV25-1; abundance: .; d_gene: .; CDR3aa: CASSIPGTGELFF; CDR3nt: TGTGCCAGCAGTATCCCGGGCACCGGGGAGCTGTTTTTT
j_gene: TRBJ1-6; v_gene: TRBV3-1/TRBV3-2; abundance: .; d_gene: TRBD1; CDR3aa: CASSRQGIASPLHF; CDR3nt: TGTGCCAGCAGCCGACAGGGCATAGCTTCGCCCCTCCACTTT
j_gene: TRBJ1-2; v_gene: TRBV7-3; abundance: .; d_gene: .; CDR3aa: CASSSPGRSDGYTF; CDR3nt: TGTGCCAGCAGCTCCCCGGGTCGGTCGGATGGCTACACCTTC
j_gene: TRBJ2-7; v_gene: TRBV28; abundance: .; d_gene: TRBD1; CDR3aa: CASSLPYSRRDRREQYF; CDR3nt: TGTGCCAGCAGTTTACCCTACTCCCGGCGGGACAGGAGGGAGCAGTACTTC
j_gene: TRBJ2-2; v_gene: TRBV20-1; abundance: .; d_gene: TRBD2; CDR3aa: CSASLAGTNTGELFF; CDR3nt: TGCAGTGCTAGTCTAGCGGGAACGAACACCGGGGAGCTGTTTTTT
j_gene: TRBJ2-5; v_gene: TRBV5-5; abundance: .; d_gene: .; CDR3aa: CASSLDYLKTQYF; CDR3nt: TGTGCCAGCAGCTTGGACTACCTTAAGACCCAGTACTTC
j_gene: TRBJ2-1; v_gene: TRBV20-1; abundance: .; d_gene: TRBD2; CDR3aa: CSASELAGAPNEQFF; CDR3nt: TGCAGTGCTAGTGAACTAGCGGGAGCCCCCAATGAGCAGTTCTTC
j_gene: TRBJ2-5; v_gene: TRBV6-2/TRBV6-3; abundance: .; d_gene: .; CDR3aa: CASSKDSWETQYF; CDR3nt: TGTGCCAGCAGCAAGGACAGCTGGGAGACCCAGTACTTC
j_gene: TRBJ2-7; v_gene: TRBV6-5; abundance: once; d_gene: TRBD1; CDR3aa: CASSSNRGPYEQYF; CDR3nt: TGTGCCAGCAGTTCAAACAGGGGGCCCTACGAGCAGTACTTC
j_gene: TRBJ1-5; v_gene: TRBV20-1; abundance: .; d_gene: .; CDR3aa: CSASPQVAGPQHF; CDR3nt: TGCAGTGCTAGTCCACAGGTGGCAGGGCCCCAGCATTTT